This T cell receptor beta chain originates from a study of T cells in Graves' hyperthyroidism and ophthalmopathy (dated by TCRdb to the late 2010s). For the wider study: Peripheral blood was collected at initial diagnosis, before any treatment. TCR V-J signatures able to tell the groups apart were searched for in a discovery cohort of 100 patients, of whom roughly 42 had Graves' ophthalmopathy and 57 had stable Graves' hyperthyroidism. The roughly 90 discovery patients were divided at random into training and test sets in a 7:3 ratio. Thyroid tissue and blood T-cell repertoires from about 6 Graves' hyperthyroidism patients were also compared in the study. According to the paper, TCR Vbeta CDR3 sequencing was carried out on roughly 130 peripheral blood samples, which came from 40 to 45 ophthalmopathy, around 75 hyperthyroidism and approximately 17 progressor patients. After sampling, hyperthyroidism patients received methimazole starting at 30 mg daily, and ophthalmopathy patients received high-dose intravenous methylprednisolone. Whether ophthalmopathy could be predicted prospectively was tested in an independent validation cohort made up of 18 to 20 hyperthyroidism patients plus 17 patients who later progressed to ophthalmopathy.

A patient counted as having stable Graves' hyperthyroidism if no progression to ophthalmopathy occurred over 18 months of follow-up. Hyperthyroidism patients were aged 18 to 65 years and newly diagnosed, with disease duration of less than 2 months. Exclusion was applied to patients with uncontrolled infections, other autoimmune diseases, pregnancy or lactation. Diagnoses were established on the basis of clinical symptoms, serum thyroxine and TRAb, thyroid ultrasound, and orbital computed tomography. Ficoll-Paque density gradient centrifugation was used to isolate PBMCs from 8 to 10 ml of fresh peripheral blood. Total RNA was extracted with Trizol reagent, and quality was checked on an Agilent 2100 Bioanalyzer. The paper's findings and limits, for the study overall: No statistical method was used to fix the sample size in advance, and group allocation was not hidden from the investigators. During validation, the model predicted progression to ophthalmopathy a median of around six months ahead of onset, with more than 60% sensitivity and about 75% specificity. Most expanded thyroid clonotypes (frequency above 0.001) were also detected in blood, suggesting blood repertoires may reflect thyroid immune responses. A model built on a 13 V-J signature distinguished ophthalmopathy from stable hyperthyroidism, reaching 87.88% sensitivity and 81.08% specificity in cross-validation and 80%/75% in testing.

CDR1 MDHEN and CDR2 SYDVKM were looked up in the germline V gene. The CDR3 holds 17 amino acids from the cysteine to the phenylalanine. Kept here is only the CDR3 DNA, which spans 51 bases and is read in frame from base 1. The TCR beta CDR3 regions were amplified from the RNA transcripts. For the first round of RT-PCR on the TCR CDR3, the HTBI primer set was used together with the Qiagen OneStep RT-PCR kit. A second multiplex PCR round built the libraries, followed by size selection and purification. Libraries were sequenced paired-end with 100 bp reads on an Illumina HiSeq2000. In the authors' own workflow: Raw data were processed with SOAPnuke, discarding reads with adapters, uncalled bases, mean Phred below 15, or no exact constant-primer or identifier match. High-quality paired reads were merged using COPE v1.2.5, and each unique nucleotide sequence was defined as a clonotype. MiTCR v1.1 was used to align clonotypes to the IMGT TRBV, TRBD and TRBJ reference segments. The analysis included only V-J combinations with a frequency above 0.0001, which together covered roughly 99% of the repertoires. A TCS score was defined as the ratio between F50 (clonal expansion) and ExV (chaos), using BLOSUM62-based TCRdist between CDR3 peptides within each V-J. Welch's t-statistics and random forest reduced just over 500 V-J features to about 13, which were used in a naive Bayes classifier (R e1071). The raw public reads went through TCRdb reprocessing: fastp at Q25, MiXCR clone calling, in-frame beta chains kept. Entries that share a CDR3 protein sequence are merged under the most common genes and DNA. The V and J calls were not made by the authors but by TCRdb's processing. In this sample the table shows about 180,000 distinct CDR3 sequences, more than 15% of which occur a single time. 25% to 35% of the sample belongs to the ten largest clones.

This clonotype was detected a few times. Its antigen specificity is not known. A single base separates this from a much larger clone, so it may be a read error. The chain links TRBV28 with TRBJ1-1, and 12 junctional nucleotides match TRBD1. The sequence came from a woman in her fifties or sixties with Graves' hyperthyroidism. Sequenced material: blood. Here the CDR3 is given as CASRSLGGTGGRTGAFF. Here is the DNA: TGTGCCAGCAGGAGTTTAGGGGGGACAGGGGGCCGTACTGGAGCTTTCTTT.